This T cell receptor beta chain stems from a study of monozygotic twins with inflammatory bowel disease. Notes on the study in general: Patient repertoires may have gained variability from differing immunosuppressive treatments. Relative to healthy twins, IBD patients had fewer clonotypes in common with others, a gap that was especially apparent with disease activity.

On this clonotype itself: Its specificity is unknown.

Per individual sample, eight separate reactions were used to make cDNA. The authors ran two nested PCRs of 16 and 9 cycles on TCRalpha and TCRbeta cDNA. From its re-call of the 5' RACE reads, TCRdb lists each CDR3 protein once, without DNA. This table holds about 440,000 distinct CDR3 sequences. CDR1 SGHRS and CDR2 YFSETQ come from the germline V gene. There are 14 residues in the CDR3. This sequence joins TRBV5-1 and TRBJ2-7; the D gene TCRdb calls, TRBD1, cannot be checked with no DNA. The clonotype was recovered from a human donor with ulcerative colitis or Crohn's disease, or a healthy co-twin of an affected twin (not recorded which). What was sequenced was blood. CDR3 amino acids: CASSFNRESNEQYF.